Listed here are 28 T cell receptor beta chains from one sample, sequenced in a study of T cells in Graves' hyperthyroidism and ophthalmopathy. TCR beta CDR3 regions were amplified from RNA transcripts. The TCR CDR3 was amplified in a first-round RT-PCR using the HTBI primer set. TCRdb reprocessed the multiplex PCR reads with MiXCR, giving one entry per CDR3 protein. The profile shows approximately 430,000 distinct CDR3 sequences, about a sixth of them singletons. Source material: blood. These receptors were taken from a woman between 18 and 29 years old with Graves' hyperthyroidism.

This clonotype has ten or more counts. This chain links TRBV7-9 with TRBJ2-7; maybe TRBD1 (6 bases). The CDR3 length is 13 residues. Germline loops: CDR1 SEHNR, CDR2 FQNEAQ (reference sequence). With 5 bases removed from V and 6 bases from J, the gap between germline ends came to 14 bases. CDR3 DNA sequence: TGTGCCAGCAGCACTAGACAGGTGGGCGAGCAGTACTTC. This sequence encodes CASSTRQVGEQYF.

Regarding this clonotype: A read error is possible here, since a much larger clone lies one base away. The chain carries TRBV20-1 and TRBJ2-5; D is unclear. Deletions cut 0 bases from V and 5 bases from J, with 4 bases between. This CDR3 comprises 11 residues. The germline CDR1 and CDR2 sequences are DFQATT and SNEGSKA (reference sequence). CDR3 coding DNA: TGCAGTGCTAGAGATTTTGAGACCCAGTACTTC. This codes for CSARDFETQYF.

The V call is TRBV11-3, the J call TRBJ2-7, with no clear D. Germline CDR1 and CDR2: SGHNT and YENEEA. The V and J ends lost 1 base and 6 bases respectively, with 10 bases between them. This CDR3 contains 13 residues. This CDR3 is CASSLVGSGEQYF. In DNA, the CDR3 is TGTGCCAGCAGCTTAGTCGGTTCGGGCGAGCAGTACTTC.

This clonotype was counted a few times. J is TRBJ1-2 and V is TRBV6-1; 7 bases are a match to TRBD1. The germline CDR1 and CDR2 sequences are MNHNS and SASEGT. V lost 5 bases and J lost 8; bases outside the gene matches: 14. The CDR3 has 15 amino acids. The CDR3 coding sequence is TGTGCCAGCAGTCGGGACAGACACACTTCTATGGGCTACACCTTC. Its protein product is CASSRDRHTSMGYTF.

The V and J genes are TRBV20-1 and TRBJ2-3, with D perhaps given as TRBD1 or TRBD2 (6 bases each). V lost 6 bases and J 4 bases, leaving 8 bases between the germline ends. The germline V gene encodes CDR1 DFQATT and CDR2 SNEGSKA (reference sequence). This CDR3 has 11 amino acids. The CDR3 coding sequence is TGCAGTGCGGGGGGCGCAGATACGCAGTATTTT. As protein: CSAGGADTQYF.

The sample holds many counts of this clonotype. The chain joins TRBV7-3 to TRBJ2-5; possible D gene TRBD2, 6 bases. CDR1 is SGHTA and CDR2 is FQGTGA in the germline V gene. Trimming stripped 4 bases from V and 1 base from J, with 13 bases between. The CDR3 totals 15 residues. The CDR3 region is CASSSTSTSQETQYF. CDR3 in DNA: TGTGCCAGCAGCTCCACCTCGACTAGCCAAGAGACCCAGTACTTC.

CDR3 in DNA: TGCAGTGCTATAGCTAGGGGGGGGGAGCTGTTTTTT. It yields the protein CSAIARGGELFF. The chain combines TRBV20-1 with TRBJ2-2; tentative D call: TRBD1 (6 bases). The CDR3 length is 12 residues. Trimming took off 4 bases at V and 8 bases at J, with 11 bases between the two ends. Germline-derived CDR1 and CDR2 are DFQATT and SNEGSKA (reference sequence).

In its sample, this clonotype was seen a few times. This CDR3 is CASSIDLRRVNTEAFF. CDR3 DNA: TGTGCCAGTAGTATAGATCTCAGACGCGTGAACACTGAAGCTTTCTTT. The chain recombines TRBV19 with TRBJ1-1; D uncertain. Deletions cut 0 bases from V and 0 bases from J, with 11 bases between. CDR1 is LNHDA, CDR2 SQIVND, per germline (reference sequence). This CDR3 has 16 amino acids.

This clonotype was observed many times. The chain joins TRBV11-2 to TRBJ1-6; TRBD1 is a possible D gene (6 bases). With 7 bases removed from V and 7 bases from J, the gap between germline ends came to 14 bases. The germline V gene encodes CDR1 SGHAT and CDR2 FQNNGV. The CDR3 is 14 amino acids. CDR3 sequence (DNA): TGTGCCAGCACCACATGGGGGCACAATTCACCCCTCCACTTT. It translates to CASTTWGHNSPLHF.

This clonotype was observed a few times. The chain is built from TRBV6-5 and TRBJ2-1; D may be TRBD2 (6 bases). The CDR3 covers 16 residues. CDR1 is MNHEY and CDR2 is SVGAGI in the germline V gene. Between the trimmed V and J ends, which lost 0 bases and 0 bases, there was a span of 9 bases. The CDR3 protein is CASSYSRGDSYNEQFF. DNA of the CDR3: TGTGCCAGCAGTTACTCTCGCGGGGACTCCTACAATGAGCAGTTCTTC.

V is TRBV2 and J is TRBJ1-1; the D gene is possibly TRBD1 (5 bases). There are 15 residues in the CDR3. The germline V gene has CDR1 SNHLY and CDR2 FYNNEI. V lost 0 bases to trimming and J lost 0 bases, with 8 bases between them. CDR3 DNA sequence: TGTGCCAGCAGTGAAGCGGGGCAGCTGAACACTGAAGCTTTCTTT. It yields the protein CASSEAGQLNTEAFF.

This clonotype has only a few counts. The junction departs from the called germline gene at one end, perhaps through a read error. V gene TRBV7-7 combines with J gene TRBJ2-3; the match to TRBD2 covers 7 bases. Germline V lookup: CDR1 SSHAT, CDR2 FNYEAQ (reference sequence). The CDR3 sequence is 16 residues long. The chain's CDR3 is CASSLAYGGSTDTQYF. CDR3 nucleotides: TGTGCTAGCAGCTTAGCTTACGGGGGGAGCACAGATACGCAGTATTTT.

This clonotype has a handful of counts. No conserved phenylalanine or tryptophan ends this CDR3, so it is likely a read error. This chain connects TRBV7-9 to TRBJ1-1; no definite D call. Between the trimmed V and J ends, which lost 4 bases and 2 bases, there was a span of 17 bases. This CDR3 is 16 amino acids long. The germline V gene encodes CDR1 SEHNR and CDR2 FQNEAQ (reference sequence). The CDR3 bases are TGTGCCAGCAGCTCGCCCCTGCCAGCCAGAAACACTGAAGCTTTCTAT. Amino acids: CASSSPLPARNTEAFY.

The V and J genes are TRBV4-3 and TRBJ2-1, with TRBD2 matching 8 bases. The CDR3 is 18 amino acids. The V and J ends lost 1 base and 7 bases, in that order; junction bases with no gene match: 15. Per germline, CDR1 LGHNA and CDR2 YSLEER. The CDR3 region is CASSQGTSPGGNTNEQFF. The CDR3 DNA reads as TGCGCCAGCAGCCAAGGAACTTCGCCGGGGGGGAACACGAATGAGCAGTTCTTC.

The V call is TRBV6-1, the J call TRBJ2-2; no definite D call. The germline V gene encodes CDR1 MNHNS and CDR2 SASEGT. CDR3 length equals 14 residues. V gave up 8 bases and J gave up 1 base, with 11 bases separating them. CDR3 nucleotide sequence: TGTGCCAGCGCCCCGATTCGGAACACCGGGGAGCTGTTTTTT. It codes for CASAPIRNTGELFF.

This chain links TRBV6-1 with TRBJ1-4; TRBD1 matches 8 bases. V gave up 1 base and J gave up 5 bases; unmatched junction bases: 3. CDR3 length: 15 amino acids. CDR1 MNHNS and CDR2 SASEGT come from the germline V gene. The CDR3 here is CASSEEAGGNEKLFF. The CDR3 nucleotides read TGTGCCAGCAGTGAAGAGGCAGGGGGCAATGAAAAACTGTTTTTT.

Details on this clonotype: A read error may be the cause here, since a much bigger clone is one base away. This sequence joins TRBV11-1 and TRBJ2-1; D uncertain. CDR3 length: 12 residues. CDR1 is SGHAT and CDR2 is FQDESV in the germline V gene (reference sequence). As DNA, the CDR3 is TGTGCCAGCGGCTTCTACCCCAATGAGCAGTTCTTC. It translates to CASGFYPNEQFF.

Many counts were recorded for this clonotype. CDR3 sequence: CASSPPGVDTQYF. DNA for the CDR3: TGTGCCAGCAGCCCACCGGGGGTAGATACGCAGTATTTT. The gene calls are TRBV11-2 and TRBJ2-3, with a tentative D call TRBD2 (6 bases). Between the trimmed V and J ends, which lost 5 bases and 5 bases, there was a span of 11 bases. The CDR3 length is 13 residues. The germline CDR1 and CDR2 sequences are SGHAT and FQNNGV.

V and J are TRBV5-4 and TRBJ2-1; 11 nucleotides match TRBD2. Germline V gene data show CDR1 as SGHNT and CDR2 as YYREEE (reference sequence). The CDR3 sequence is 15 residues long. J lost 9 bases, V lost 3 bases, and 8 bases had no gene match. The CDR3 here is CASSSNSGGATEQFF. CDR3 nucleotides: TGTGCCAGCAGCTCAAATAGCGGGGGGGCCACTGAGCAGTTCTTC.

The rearrangement joins TRBV7-3 to TRBJ1-1, with a tentative D call TRBD1 (6 bases). The V and J ends lost 0 bases and 4 bases respectively, with 18 bases between them. The CDR3 has 17 amino acids. Germline values: CDR1 SGHTA, CDR2 FQGTGA. This chain's CDR3 is CASSLTGGKGAATEAFF. DNA of the CDR3: TGTGCCAGCAGCTTAACAGGGGGTAAAGGTGCAGCCACTGAAGCTTTCTTT.

The chain uses TRBV20-1 and TRBJ2-3; TRBD2 agrees at 8 bases. The CDR3 totals 15 residues. CDR1 and CDR2 from the germline V gene are DFQATT and SNEGSKA (reference sequence). V shed 0 bases, J shed 0 bases, and the junction held 2 bases outside the gene matches. CDR3 residues: CSARDGGGSTDTQYF. The CDR3 DNA follows: TGCAGTGCTAGAGATGGCGGGGGGAGCACAGATACGCAGTATTTT.

V is TRBV10-3 and J is TRBJ2-5, with 10 positions matching TRBD2. The trim removed 6 bases at V and 3 bases at J, leaving 1 base unmatched. CDR1 and CDR2 from the germline V gene are ENHRY and SYGVKD. The CDR3 contains 13 residues. The CDR3 nucleotides read TGTGCCATCAGAGGACTAGCGGAAGAGACCCAGTACTTC. This sequence encodes CAIRGLAEETQYF.

There are many counts of this clonotype. The genes are TRBV11-2 and TRBJ1-1; TRBD1 matches 7 bases. Trimming removed 5 bases from V and 2 bases from J; junction bases left unmatched: 5. This CDR3 is built from 14 residues. Germline V lookup: CDR1 SGHAT, CDR2 FQNNGV. CDR3 in amino acids: CASSQNRGNTEAFF. The CDR3 nucleotides read TGTGCCAGCAGCCAAAACAGGGGAAACACTGAAGCTTTCTTT. Combining the CDR3 with reference TRBV11-2 and TRBJ1-1 gives the whole variable domain EAGVAQSPRYKIIEKRQSVAFWCNPISGHATLYWYQQILGQGPKLLIQFQNNGVVDDSQLPKDRFSAERLKGVDSTLKIQPAKLEDSAVYLCASSQNRGNTEAFFGQGTRLTVV.

CDR3 loop: CASRSPLSSGANVLTF. In nucleotides, the CDR3 is TGTGCCAGCAGGAGCCCCCTTTCCTCTGGGGCCAACGTCCTGACTTTC. J is TRBJ2-6 and V is TRBV6-1; D uncertain. Trimming left V 6 bases short and J 0 bases short, with 12 bases between. Looked up from germline, CDR1 is MNHNS and CDR2 is SASEGT. The CDR3 length is 16 residues.

The rearrangement links TRBV15 to TRBJ1-1; D remains unclear. V was pared by 0 bases and J by 0 bases, with 8 bases between. The CDR3 contains 15 residues. Germline CDR1 reads LNHNV; CDR2 reads YYDKDF (reference sequence). The CDR3 loop is CATSREVSLNTEAFF. The CDR3 DNA follows: TGTGCCACCAGCAGAGAAGTATCCCTGAACACTGAAGCTTTCTTT. The full variable domain, with the rest looked up from reference TRBV15 and TRBJ1-1, is DAMVIQNPRYQVTQFGKPVTLSCSQTLNHNVMYWYQQKSSQAPKLLFHYYDKDFNNEADTPDNFQSRRPNTSFCFLDIRSPGLGDTAMYLCATSREVSLNTEAFFGQGTRLTVV.

The table lists this clonotype with a few counts. V is TRBV18 and J is TRBJ2-5; D is perhaps TRBD1 or TRBD2 (5 bases each). The V gene lost 4 bases and the J gene lost 4 bases, with 13 bases spanning the gap. The CDR3 runs to 14 residues. Per the germline V gene, CDR1 is KGHSH and CDR2 is LQKENI. The CDR3 protein is CASSLLWGSETQYF. The CDR3 region has the DNA TGTGCCAGCTCACTCCTCTGGGGGTCAGAGACCCAGTACTTC.

There are many counts of this clonotype. The chain recombines TRBV28 with TRBJ1-6; D remains unclear. Germline loops: CDR1 MDHEN, CDR2 SYDVKM. V was pared by 6 bases and J by 6 bases, with 12 bases between. The length of the CDR3 is 14 residues. This CDR3 reads CASSQVAGNSPLHF. CDR3 in DNA: TGTGCCAGCAGCCAGGTCGCGGGTAATTCACCCCTCCACTTT. Full variable domain (rest looked up from reference TRBV28 and TRBJ1-6): DVKVTQSSRYLVKRTGEKVFLECVQDMDHENMFWYRQDPGLGLRLIYFSYDVKMKEKGDIPEGYSVSREKKERFSLILESASTNQTSMYLCASSQVAGNSPLHFGNGTRLTVT.

This clonotype was observed at least ten times. V gene TRBV3-1 combines with J gene TRBJ2-1; 7 positions agree with TRBD2. The junction had 4 bases not matched to a gene; V was cut back by 0 bases and J by 5 bases. Germline lookup yields CDR1 LGHDT and CDR2 YNNKEL (reference sequence). This CDR3 has 15 residues. The CDR3 DNA follows: TGTGCCAGCAGCCAAGATGGCGGGAGTAACAATGAGCAGTTCTTC. Translated: CASSQDGGSNNEQFF.